This T cell receptor (beta chain) is drawn from a study of a mutant IDH1 vaccine in newly diagnosed glioma. Turning to the study itself: Patients began vaccination 4-6 weeks after radiotherapy alone, or with temozolomide cycles.

In its sample, this clone was seen once. Its target is not known. Some clones are missing from TCRdb's copy, which holds only in-frame ones; the method was immunoSEQ multiplex PCR. The sample holds approximately 56,000 clones, less than 65% seen once. Points from the study as a whole: Detectable vaccine-induced immune responses arose in roughly 93% of patients.

Regarding time point: week 47, end of study. The investigators gave 300 ug of mutant IDH1 20-mer peptide in each vaccine dose, together with topical imiquimod. The CDR3 sequence is 15 residues long. V was trimmed by 10 bases and J by 7 bases, leaving 25 bases between them. Germline V gene lookup returns CDR1 LNHDA and CDR2 SQIVND (reference sequence). The rearrangement uses TRBV19 and TRBJ1-1, with D perhaps TRBD1 (5 bases). The input for sequencing was peripheral blood mononuclear cells (PBMCs), taken from a glioma patient whose treatment included an IDH1 peptide vaccine. This receptor was obtained from a man aged 35 to 55 with glioma. Some clones in this sample may be carry-over from other donors' samples. The CDR3 bases are TGTGCCACTCGGGGAGGCGATACGGGGGTACGTGAAGCTTTCTTT. The encoded protein is CATRGGDTGVREAFF.